This T cell receptor beta chain came from a study of cytotoxic CD8 clonotypes in ibrutinib-treated CLL. Study details: Treatment had run for a median about 11 months, range 6 to 36, when response samples were taken. Points from the study as a whole: Higher circulating CD8+ T-cell counts strongly accompanied higher baseline clonality, above age-matched healthy donors.

CDR1 and CDR2 (germline): SGDLS, YYNGEE. The CDR3 covers 14 residues. With 2 bases removed from V and 5 bases from J, the gap between germline ends came to 10 bases. TCRdb keeps only in-frame clones here, not all; method: immunoSEQ multiplex PCR. The sample has 25,000 to 30,000 clones; 55% to 75% are singletons. This clone was picked up a small number of times. Its matching antigen is unknown. The sequenced sample was PBMCs, obtained after 24 months of ibrutinib treatment. This sequence was found in a human donor with chronic lymphocytic leukemia. This rearrangement joins TRBV9 to TRBJ2-2; D possibly corresponds to TRBD1 (5 bases). The CDR3 sequence is CASSVQDNTGELFF. CDR3 coding DNA: TGTGCCAGCAGCGTCCAGGACAATACCGGGGAGCTGTTTTTT.